This TCR beta chain was sequenced during a study of CD8 T cells in ankylosing spondylitis. Findings and caveats of the study: Some of the motif variants had earlier been found in reactive arthritis patients' fluid and blood. A TCR beta motif of 7 or 8 highly homologous variants appeared characteristic of ankylosing spondylitis blood.

In this sample, this clonotype turned up a few times. Its antigen remains unidentified. The V and J ends lost 5 bases and 3 bases respectively, with 11 bases between them. Germline values: CDR1 SGHRS, CDR2 YFSETQ. The CDR3 spans 14 residues. 5'-RACE, quantitative and with molecular barcodes, yielded the TCR beta libraries. One entry per CDR3 protein results from TCRdb running MiXCR on the 5' RACE reads. This table holds fewer than 500,000 distinct CDR3 sequences, around 26% found once. Sequenced material: blood, either unsorted or a sorted T cell fraction (not recorded which). This TCR was recovered from a male donor with ankylosing spondylitis. This chain links TRBV5-1 with TRBJ1-4, with D possibly being TRBD1 (6 bases). The CDR3 DNA follows: TGCGCCAGCAGGCGCAGGGGTTCTAATGAAAAACTGTTTTTT. Translated: CASRRRGSNEKLFF.